This TCR beta chain was sequenced for a study of T cell changes during pregnancy in multiple sclerosis. Some clones are missing from TCRdb's copy, which holds only in-frame ones; the method was immunoSEQ multiplex PCR. The sample has some 100,000 clones; more than 90% are singletons. The CDR3 loop spans 16 amino acids. The germline V and J ends were trimmed by 0 bases and 3 bases, with 14 bases remaining between them. Germline V gene data show CDR1 as SGHTS and CDR2 as YDEGEE. The sequence derives from a female donor with multiple sclerosis, enrolled in a pregnancy study. V is TRBV5-8 and J is TRBJ2-3; TRBD1 is a possible D gene (5 bases). This material consisted of peripheral blood, taken in the second trimester of pregnancy. CDR3 in amino acids: CASSLATGSSTDTQYF. Written as DNA, the CDR3 is TGTGCCAGCAGCTTGGCCACAGGTTCGAGTACAGATACGCAGTATTTT.